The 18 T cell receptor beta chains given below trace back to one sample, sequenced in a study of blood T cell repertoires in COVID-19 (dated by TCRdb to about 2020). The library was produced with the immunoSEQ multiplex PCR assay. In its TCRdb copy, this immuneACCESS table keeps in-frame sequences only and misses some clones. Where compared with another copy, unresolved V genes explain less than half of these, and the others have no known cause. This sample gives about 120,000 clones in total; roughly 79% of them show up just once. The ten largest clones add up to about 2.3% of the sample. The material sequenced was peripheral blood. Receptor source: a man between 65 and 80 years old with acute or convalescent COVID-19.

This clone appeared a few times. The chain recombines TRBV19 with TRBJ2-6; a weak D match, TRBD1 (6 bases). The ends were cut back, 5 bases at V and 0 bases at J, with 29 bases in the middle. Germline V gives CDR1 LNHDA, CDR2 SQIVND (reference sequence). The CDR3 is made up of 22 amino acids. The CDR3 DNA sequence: TGTGCCAGTAGTTCCTCCTTACGGACAGACCCACCAGTATTCTCTGGGGCCAACGTCCTGACTTTC. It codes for CASSSSLRTDPPVFSGANVLTF.

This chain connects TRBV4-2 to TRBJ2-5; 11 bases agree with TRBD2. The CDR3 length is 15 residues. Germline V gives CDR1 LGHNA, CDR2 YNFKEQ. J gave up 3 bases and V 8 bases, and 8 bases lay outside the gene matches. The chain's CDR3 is CASSTKGLAEETQYF. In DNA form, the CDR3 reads TGTGCCAGCTCTACCAAGGGACTAGCGGAAGAGACCCAGTACTTC.

The CDR3 spells CASSLGPREDTEAFF. The CDR3 DNA follows: TGCGCCAGCAGCTTGGGTCCCAGGGAAGACACTGAAGCTTTCTTT. The chain carries TRBV5-1 and TRBJ1-1, with D possibly matching TRBD1 (5 bases). The V end was cut by 0 bases, the J end by 3 bases, with 12 bases between. Germline CDR1 is SGHRS and CDR2 is YFSETQ. CDR3 length: 15 amino acids.

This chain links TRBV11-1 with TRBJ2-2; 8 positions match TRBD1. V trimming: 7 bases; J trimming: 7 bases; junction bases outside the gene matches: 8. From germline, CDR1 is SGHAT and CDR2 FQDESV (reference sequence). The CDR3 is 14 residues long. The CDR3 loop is CASKPQGASGELFF. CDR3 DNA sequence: TGTGCCAGCAAGCCCCAGGGGGCGAGCGGGGAGCTGTTTTTT. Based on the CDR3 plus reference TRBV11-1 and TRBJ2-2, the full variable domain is EAEVAQSPRYKITEKSQAVAFWCDPISGHATLYWYRQILGQGPELLVQFQDESVVDDSQLPKDRFSAERLKGVDSTLKIQPAELGDSAMYLCASKPQGASGELFFGEGSRLTVL.

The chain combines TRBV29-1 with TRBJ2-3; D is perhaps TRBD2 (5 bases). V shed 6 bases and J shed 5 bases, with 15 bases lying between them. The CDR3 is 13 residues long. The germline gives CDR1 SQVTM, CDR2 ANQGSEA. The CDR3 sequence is CSVEGLVGDTQYF. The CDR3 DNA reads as TGCAGCGTCGAGGGTCTGGTAGGAGATACGCAGTATTTT.

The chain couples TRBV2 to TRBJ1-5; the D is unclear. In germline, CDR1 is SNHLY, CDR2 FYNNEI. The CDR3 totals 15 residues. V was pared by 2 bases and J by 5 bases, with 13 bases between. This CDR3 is CASSERVPGDQPQHF. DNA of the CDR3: TGTGCCAGCAGTGAAAGGGTTCCGGGAGATCAGCCCCAGCATTTT. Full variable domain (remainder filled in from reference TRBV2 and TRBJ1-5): EPEVTQTPSHQVTQMGQEVILRCVPISNHLYFYWYRQILGQKVEFLVSFYNNEISEKSEIFDDQFSVERPDGSNFTLKIRSTKLEDSAMYFCASSERVPGDQPQHFGDGTRLSIL.

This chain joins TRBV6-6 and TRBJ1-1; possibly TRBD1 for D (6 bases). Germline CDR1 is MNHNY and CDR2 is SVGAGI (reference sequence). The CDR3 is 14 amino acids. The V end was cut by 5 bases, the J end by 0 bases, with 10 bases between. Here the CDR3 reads CASSAQGMNTEAFF. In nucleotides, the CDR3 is TGTGCCAGCAGTGCACAGGGTATGAACACTGAAGCTTTCTTT.

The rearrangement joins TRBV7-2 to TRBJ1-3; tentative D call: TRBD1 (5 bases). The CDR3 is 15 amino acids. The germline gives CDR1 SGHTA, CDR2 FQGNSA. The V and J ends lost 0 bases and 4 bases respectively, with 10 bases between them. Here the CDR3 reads CASSLARGSGNTIYF. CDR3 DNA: TGTGCCAGCAGCTTAGCAAGGGGATCCGGAAACACCATATATTTT.

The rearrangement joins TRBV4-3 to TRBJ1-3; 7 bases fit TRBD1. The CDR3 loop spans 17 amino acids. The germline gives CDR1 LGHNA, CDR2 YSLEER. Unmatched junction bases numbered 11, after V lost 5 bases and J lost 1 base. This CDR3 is CASSGTGTDRSGNTIYF. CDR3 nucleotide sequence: TGCGCCAGCAGCGGGACCGGGACAGATCGGTCTGGAAACACCATATATTTT.

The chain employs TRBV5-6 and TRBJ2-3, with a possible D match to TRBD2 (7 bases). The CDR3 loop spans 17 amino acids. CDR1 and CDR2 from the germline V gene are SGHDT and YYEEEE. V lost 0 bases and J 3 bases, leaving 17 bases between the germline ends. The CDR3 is CASSLEGGAIGTDTQYF. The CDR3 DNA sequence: TGTGCCAGCAGCTTGGAAGGGGGGGCGATTGGTACAGATACGCAGTATTTT.

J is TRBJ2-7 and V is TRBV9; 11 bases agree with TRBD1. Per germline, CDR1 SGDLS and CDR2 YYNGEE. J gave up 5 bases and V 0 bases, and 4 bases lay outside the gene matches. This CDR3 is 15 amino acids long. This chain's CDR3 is CASSVAGTGGDEQYF. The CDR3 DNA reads TGTGCCAGCAGCGTAGCGGGGACAGGGGGAGACGAGCAGTACTTC.

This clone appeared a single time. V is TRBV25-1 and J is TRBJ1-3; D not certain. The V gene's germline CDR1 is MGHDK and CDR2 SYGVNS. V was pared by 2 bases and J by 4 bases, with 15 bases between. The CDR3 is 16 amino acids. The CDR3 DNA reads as TGTGCCAGCAGTGAACTGTCGGGTTCGAGGGGAAACACCATATATTTT. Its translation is CASSELSGSRGNTIYF.

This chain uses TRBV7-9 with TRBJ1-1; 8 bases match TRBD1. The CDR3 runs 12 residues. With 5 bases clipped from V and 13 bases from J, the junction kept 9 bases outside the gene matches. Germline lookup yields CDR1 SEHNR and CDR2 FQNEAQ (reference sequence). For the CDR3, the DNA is TGTGCCAGCAGCCCTGGACAGGGCGTGGATTTCTTT. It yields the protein CASSPGQGVDFF.

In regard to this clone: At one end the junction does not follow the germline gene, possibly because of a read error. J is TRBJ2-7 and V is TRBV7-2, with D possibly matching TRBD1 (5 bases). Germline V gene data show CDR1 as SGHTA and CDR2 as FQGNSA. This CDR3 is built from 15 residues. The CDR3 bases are TGTGTCAGCAGCTCCACAGGTACCTTCTCCTACGAGCAGTACTTC. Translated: CVSSSTGTFSYEQYF.

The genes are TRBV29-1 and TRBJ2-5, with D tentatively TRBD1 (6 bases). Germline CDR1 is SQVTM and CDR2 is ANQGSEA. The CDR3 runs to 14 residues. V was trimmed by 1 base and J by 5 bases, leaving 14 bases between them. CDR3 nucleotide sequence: TGCAGCGTTGAAGTAACAGGGTTAGGGGAGACCCAGTACTTC. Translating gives CSVEVTGLGETQYF.

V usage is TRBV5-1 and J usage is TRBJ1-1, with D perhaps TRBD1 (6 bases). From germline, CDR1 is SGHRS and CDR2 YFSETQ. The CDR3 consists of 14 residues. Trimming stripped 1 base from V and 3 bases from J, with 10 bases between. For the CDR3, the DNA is TGCGCCAGCAGCTTGACAGGGCCGGACACTGAAGCTTTCTTT. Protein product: CASSLTGPDTEAFF.

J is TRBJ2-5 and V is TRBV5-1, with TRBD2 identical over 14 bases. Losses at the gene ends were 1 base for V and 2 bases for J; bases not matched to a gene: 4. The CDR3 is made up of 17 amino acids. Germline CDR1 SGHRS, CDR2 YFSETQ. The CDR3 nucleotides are TGCGCCAGCAGCTTGTCGACTAGCGGGGGGGGTCAAGAGACCCAGTACTTC. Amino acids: CASSLSTSGGGQETQYF.

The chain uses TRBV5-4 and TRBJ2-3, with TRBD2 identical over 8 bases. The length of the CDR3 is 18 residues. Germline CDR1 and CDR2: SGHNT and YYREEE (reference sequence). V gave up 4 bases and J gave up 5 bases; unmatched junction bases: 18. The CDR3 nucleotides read TGTGCCAGCAGCCCGTCCACATGGGGCGGGGGGCTCGAAGATACGCAGTATTTT. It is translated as CASSPSTWGGGLEDTQYF.